The 29 T cell receptor beta chains below come from one sample, sequenced in a study of blood T cell repertoires in COVID-19. TCRdb keeps only in-frame clones here, not all; method: immunoSEQ multiplex PCR. The sample lists a few hundred thousand clones; roughly 90% were seen once. The material sequenced was peripheral blood. The receptors stem from a woman aged 30 to 39 with COVID-19, enrolled during active disease.

The chain joins TRBV7-7 to TRBJ1-5; 7 nucleotides agree with TRBD1. The CDR3 has 18 amino acids. Per germline, CDR1 SSHAT and CDR2 FNYEAQ (reference sequence). With V trimmed by 8 bases and J by 1 base, 17 bases remained unmatched. The DNA of the CDR3 is TGTGCCAGCCGTTACGACAGGGTCGGGCGACGAAGCAATCAGCCCCAGCATTTT. It specifies CASRYDRVGRRSNQPQHF. Filled out from reference TRBV7-7 and TRBJ1-5, the complete variable domain reads GAGVSQSPRYKVTKRGQDVTLRCDPISSHATLYWYQQALGQGPEFLTYFNYEAQPDKSGLPSDRFSAERPEGSISTLTIQRTEQRDSAMYRCASRYDRVGRRSNQPQHFGDGTRLSIL.

The V and J genes are TRBV27 and TRBJ2-1; 7 nucleotides align to TRBD2. This CDR3 is 15 amino acids long. V gave up 2 bases and J gave up 3 bases; unmatched junction bases: 4. CDR1 and CDR2 from the germline V gene are MNHEY and SMNVEV (reference sequence). CDR3 in amino acids: CASSLGGSVYNEQFF. The CDR3 bases are TGTGCCAGCAGTTTAGGCGGGAGCGTCTACAATGAGCAGTTCTTC.

This chain uses TRBV19 with TRBJ2-7; TRBD1 might be the D (5 bases). The CDR3 loop spans 15 amino acids. V was cut by 1 base and J by 3 bases, with 13 bases left in between. Per the germline V gene, CDR1 is LNHDA and CDR2 is SQIVND (reference sequence). For the CDR3, the DNA is TGTGCCAGTAGTATAGGTCAGGGCGGCTTCTACGAGCAGTACTTC. It translates to CASSIGQGGFYEQYF.

This clone has more than one count but fewer than ten. The chain employs TRBV23-1 and TRBJ2-7; unclear D gene. TRBV23-1 counts as an open reading frame of uncertain function. The CDR3 sequence is 13 residues long. Trimming removed 4 bases from V and 6 bases from J, with 13 bases in between. The CDR3 DNA is TGCGCCAGCAGTCTACTCTCACCGGGCGAGCAGTACTTC. Translated, it gives CASSLLSPGEQYF.

This clone was observed a few times. V and J are TRBV11-2 and TRBJ1-5; TRBD1 aligns across 8 bases. V was clipped by 4 bases and J by 3 bases; unmatched bases: 2. This CDR3 region has 14 residues. Germline V gene lookup returns CDR1 SGHAT and CDR2 FQNNGV. For the CDR3, the DNA is TGTGCCAGCAGCTGGACAGGGAACAATCAGCCCCAGCATTTT. This encodes CASSWTGNNQPQHF. Full variable domain (outside the CDR3, taken from reference TRBV11-2 and TRBJ1-5): EAGVAQSPRYKIIEKRQSVAFWCNPISGHATLYWYQQILGQGPKLLIQFQNNGVVDDSQLPKDRFSAERLKGVDSTLKIQPAKLEDSAVYLCASSWTGNNQPQHFGDGTRLSIL.

The V and J genes are TRBV3-1 (or the pseudogene TRBV3-2) and TRBJ2-3, with 8 bases matching TRBD2. J was trimmed by 11 bases and V by 0 bases; bases with no gene match: 7. CDR3 length: 14 amino acids. CDR1 is LGHDT, CDR2 YNNKEL, per germline (reference sequence). Here the CDR3 reads CASSQDFSGMVQYF. Written as DNA, the CDR3 is TGTGCCAGCAGCCAAGATTTTAGCGGGATGGTGCAGTATTTT.

The gene calls are TRBV5-1 and TRBJ2-2; D ambiguous. The germline V and J ends were trimmed by 0 bases and 0 bases, with 6 bases remaining between them. Per the germline V gene, CDR1 is SGHRS and CDR2 is YFSETQ. This CDR3 comprises 15 residues. The CDR3 protein is CASSLEQTNTGELFF. The CDR3 nucleotides are TGCGCCAGCAGCTTGGAACAGACGAACACCGGGGAGCTGTTTTTT.

In DNA, the CDR3 is TGTGCCAGCAGCTTTTCGGGACAGGGTACAGATACGCAGTATTTT. Amino acids: CASSFSGQGTDTQYF. This chain links TRBV5-5 with TRBJ2-3; 9 bases align to TRBD1. The CDR3 has 15 residues. The germline gives CDR1 SGHKS, CDR2 YYEKEE (reference sequence). Trimming removed 2 bases from V and 3 bases from J; junction bases left unmatched: 4.

The chain links TRBV5-1 to TRBJ1-2, with D maybe TRBD1 (5 bases). Germline V gene lookup returns CDR1 SGHRS and CDR2 YFSETQ. CDR3 length: 15 amino acids. The V and J ends lost 4 bases and 4 bases respectively, with 17 bases between them. The CDR3 coding sequence is TGCGCCAGCAGCCCACGACGGGGGGAAAGCTATGGCTACACCTTC. Amino acids: CASSPRRGESYGYTF.

The rearrangement links TRBV24-1 to TRBJ2-2; 9 bases are a match to TRBD2. With 6 bases clipped from V and 5 bases from J, the junction kept 6 bases outside the gene matches. This CDR3 is 15 amino acids long. In germline, CDR1 is KGHDR, CDR2 SFDVKD. The CDR3: CATSNPSGKTGELFF. CDR3 nucleotide sequence: TGTGCCACCAGTAATCCTAGCGGGAAAACCGGGGAGCTGTTTTTT.

The chain uses TRBV27 and TRBJ2-6, with 7 bases fitting TRBD1. V was pared by 6 bases and J by 1 base, with 12 bases of the junction left unmatched. From germline, CDR1 is MNHEY and CDR2 SMNVEV (reference sequence). This CDR3 spans 18 amino acids. The CDR3 loop reads CASSLTGTANSGANVLTF. The CDR3 DNA sequence: TGTGCCAGCAGCTTAACCGGGACAGCCAATTCTGGGGCCAACGTCCTGACTTTC.

The chain couples TRBV11-2 to TRBJ2-2; D remains ambiguous. The CDR3 extends over 16 amino acids. Trimming pared 1 base from V and 0 bases from J, leaving 9 bases between. Germline values: CDR1 SGHAT, CDR2 FQNNGV. The CDR3 loop reads CASSLVGGTNTGELFF. The CDR3 DNA sequence: TGTGCCAGCAGCTTAGTCGGCGGAACGAACACCGGGGAGCTGTTTTTT.

The chain is built from TRBV19 and TRBJ2-7; 7 positions agree with TRBD1. From germline, CDR1 is LNHDA and CDR2 SQIVND (reference sequence). The J segment lost 3 bases and the V segment lost 4 bases, leaving 3 bases of the junction unmatched. The CDR3 length is 13 residues. CDR3: CASSTQGDYEQYF. CDR3 DNA: TGTGCCAGTAGTACCCAGGGGGACTACGAGCAGTACTTC.

V and J are TRBV30 and TRBJ2-7, with 12 positions matching TRBD2. Germline V gene lookup returns CDR1 GTSNPN and CDR2 SVGIG (reference sequence). The J segment lost 5 bases and the V segment lost 0 bases, leaving 8 bases of the junction unmatched. The CDR3 contains 16 residues. The CDR3 region has the DNA TGTGCCTGGAGTGTGCCCCTAGCGGGAGGGTTCCACGAGCAGTACTTC. It is translated as CAWSVPLAGGFHEQYF.

The V gene is TRBV19, the J gene TRBJ1-2; 8 bases line up with TRBD1. Germline V gene data show CDR1 as LNHDA and CDR2 as SQIVND (reference sequence). Trimming took 3 bases from V and 7 from J; bases not matched to a gene: 7. This CDR3 region has 14 residues. For the CDR3, the DNA is TGTGCCAGTAGTATGCAAGGACAGGGACCTGGCTACACCTTC. Amino acids: CASSMQGQGPGYTF.

This chain joins TRBV7-9 and TRBJ2-3; D might be TRBD2 (5 bases). The germline V gene has CDR1 SEHNR and CDR2 FQNEAQ (reference sequence). The CDR3 runs 17 residues. The V and J ends lost 1 base and 0 bases respectively, with 14 bases between them. CDR3 coding DNA: TGTGCCAGCAGCTTAGGAGAGCGGCACCCTAGCACAGATACGCAGTATTTT. Amino acid sequence: CASSLGERHPSTDTQYF.

This clone was counted only a few times. The chain uses TRBV29-1 and TRBJ1-2; 7 nucleotides align to TRBD1. V was clipped by 3 bases and J by 0 bases; unmatched bases: 7. The CDR3 is made up of 15 amino acids. CDR1 is SQVTM and CDR2 is ANQGSEA in the germline V gene. The CDR3 region is CSVETRGETNYGYTF. The CDR3 coding sequence is TGCAGCGTTGAGACCAGGGGGGAAACTAACTATGGCTACACCTTC.

The gene calls are TRBV18 and TRBJ2-6; the D is unclear. V was clipped by 5 bases and J by 0 bases, with 5 bases between them. CDR3 length equals 14 residues. Germline assignment: CDR1 KGHSH and CDR2 LQKENI. The CDR3 nucleotides read TGTGCCAGCTCAACCAGCTCTGGGGCCAACGTCCTGACTTTC. As protein: CASSTSSGANVLTF.

The chain carries TRBV28 and TRBJ2-7; TRBD2 aligns across 7 bases. Germline values: CDR1 MDHEN, CDR2 SYDVKM. V was pared by 5 bases and J by 4 bases, with 14 bases of the junction left unmatched. This CDR3 has 16 amino acids. In DNA, the CDR3 is TGTGCCAGCAGTGACGGACTAGTAGGAGTCCAGTACGAGCAGTACTTC. Its protein is CASSDGLVGVQYEQYF.

This rearrangement joins TRBV5-4 to TRBJ1-1, with D perhaps TRBD1 (6 bases). The germline V gene encodes CDR1 SGHNT and CDR2 YYREEE (reference sequence). The CDR3 loop spans 16 amino acids. V dropped 0 bases and J dropped 2 bases, with 14 bases sitting between them. CDR3 nucleotides: TGTGCCAGCAGCTTGGGTGGACAGAGGTTCAACACTGAAGCTTTCTTT. Its translation: CASSLGGQRFNTEAFF.

J is TRBJ2-7 and V is TRBV5-1; 10 bases agree with TRBD1. Germline CDR1 and CDR2: SGHRS and YFSETQ. V shed 3 bases, J shed 5 bases, and the junction held 8 bases outside the gene matches. This CDR3 has 15 residues. The CDR3 nucleotides are TGCGCCAGCAGCTCCGGACAGGGGGTTTGGAACGAGCAGTACTTC. Residues: CASSSGQGVWNEQYF.

This clone has a single count. The V call is TRBV3-1 (or the pseudogene TRBV3-2), the J call TRBJ2-2; the D gene is possibly TRBD1 (6 bases). Germline V gives CDR1 LGHDT, CDR2 YNNKEL (reference sequence). V was pared by 0 bases and J by 1 base, with 18 bases between. The CDR3 runs to 19 residues. CDR3 bases: TGTGCCAGCAGCCAAGATGAGTGGCGTCAGGGGTTGAACACCGGGGAGCTGTTTTTT. Its protein is CASSQDEWRQGLNTGELFF.

V and J are TRBV18 and TRBJ2-5; 8 nucleotides line up with TRBD1. Germline loops: CDR1 KGHSH, CDR2 LQKENI. V dropped 5 bases and J dropped 4; count of bases not matched to a gene: 6. The CDR3 spans 14 residues. The CDR3 bases are TGTGCCAGCTCAGAACGGACAGGGCTAGAGACCCAGTACTTC. It yields the protein CASSERTGLETQYF.

The rearrangement joins TRBV11-3 to TRBJ2-5, with 8 bases aligning to TRBD2. CDR1 is SGHNT, CDR2 YENEEA, per germline. J lost 3 bases, V lost 3 bases, and 3 bases had no gene match. CDR3 length: 14 residues. CDR3: CASSLGAGEETQYF. The CDR3 region has the DNA TGTGCCAGCAGCTTGGGAGCGGGAGAAGAGACCCAGTACTTC.

CDR3 nucleotide sequence: TGTGCCAGCAGCCGAACCGGGACAGGGACCTACGAGCAGTACTTC. It translates to CASSRTGTGTYEQYF. The chain combines TRBV6-5 with TRBJ2-7, with 9 bases lining up with TRBD1. Germline V lookup: CDR1 MNHEY, CDR2 SVGAGI. The CDR3 runs 15 residues. V was pared by 6 bases and J by 2 bases, with 8 bases of the junction left unmatched.

This rearrangement joins TRBV3-1 (or the pseudogene TRBV3-2) to TRBJ2-1, with D maybe TRBD1 (5 bases). Germline V lookup: CDR1 LGHDT, CDR2 YNNKEL (reference sequence). The germline V and J ends were trimmed by 4 bases and 5 bases, with 9 bases remaining between them. The CDR3 covers 13 residues. As DNA, the CDR3 is TGTGCCAGCAGCCCCGACAGTCACAATGAGCAGTTCTTC. Amino acids: CASSPDSHNEQFF.

The chain joins TRBV12-5 to TRBJ1-1, with 8 nucleotides matching TRBD1. The CDR3 contains 16 residues. Germline V CDR1 and CDR2: LGHNT, FRNRAP. V lost 3 bases, J lost 1 base, and 7 bases stayed unmatched. The CDR3 is CASGFFRGRQNTEAFF. In nucleotides, the CDR3 is TGTGCTAGTGGTTTTTTCAGGGGGCGACAGAACACTGAAGCTTTCTTT.

The genes are TRBV18 and TRBJ2-7; 8 bases line up with TRBD2. The CDR3 runs 15 residues. Germline V gene lookup returns CDR1 KGHSH and CDR2 LQKENI. After removal of 1 base from V and 5 bases from J, the junction contained 7 bases not matched to a gene. The CDR3 spells CASSPRTGGPNEQYF. The CDR3 DNA is TGTGCCAGCTCACCACGAACGGGAGGGCCCAACGAGCAGTACTTC.

The V call is TRBV20-1, the J call TRBJ1-4; D gene unclear. V lost 3 bases and J 0 bases, leaving 8 bases between the germline ends. CDR3 length: 14 residues. Per germline, CDR1 DFQATT and CDR2 SNEGSKA (reference sequence). The CDR3: CSASRRSTNEKLFF. The DNA for the CDR3 is TGCAGTGCTAGTAGGAGATCAACTAATGAAAAACTGTTTTTT.